The 3 T cell receptor beta chains below come from one sample, sequenced in a study of T-cell memory formation after mild COVID-19. Using its own MiXCR run on the 5' RACE reads, TCRdb lists one record per CDR3 protein. Found here are more than 350,000 distinct CDR3 sequences, more than 15% of them singletons; the top ten hold 20% to 25%. The sequenced sample consisted of PBMCs or a T cell subset sorted from them (not recorded which). The receptors originated from a man younger than 30 who had mild COVID-19 (a few samples of this study predate the infection). Cell type and time point are not known.

The V call is TRBV11-2, the J call TRBJ1-1; weak D call: TRBD1 (6 bases). V lost 6 bases and J lost 1, with 15 bases in between. Germline V CDR1 and CDR2: SGHAT, FQNNGV. CDR3 size: 15 residues. DNA for the CDR3: TGTGCCAGCAGAACCCCCGGGACAAGGAACACTGAAGCTTTCTTT. As protein: CASRTPGTRNTEAFF.

This clonotype was counted only a few times. V gene TRBV4-1 combines with J gene TRBJ2-1; 8 nucleotides align to TRBD2. The CDR3 totals 15 residues. CDR1 is MGHRA and CDR2 is YSYEKL in the germline V gene. Unmatched junction bases numbered 5, after V lost 1 base and J lost 6 bases. The CDR3 loop is CASSQAGTRTNEQFF. The CDR3 coding sequence is TGCGCCAGCAGCCAAGCCGGGACTAGGACCAATGAGCAGTTCTTC.

The chain uses TRBV18 and TRBJ1-1, with D unclear. Per germline, CDR1 KGHSH and CDR2 LQKENI. The V gene lost 4 bases and the J gene lost 1 base, with 10 bases spanning the gap. The CDR3 contains 14 residues. The CDR3 region is CASSLFPQNTEAFF. The CDR3 nucleotides read TGTGCCAGCTCACTATTTCCACAGAACACTGAAGCTTTCTTT.